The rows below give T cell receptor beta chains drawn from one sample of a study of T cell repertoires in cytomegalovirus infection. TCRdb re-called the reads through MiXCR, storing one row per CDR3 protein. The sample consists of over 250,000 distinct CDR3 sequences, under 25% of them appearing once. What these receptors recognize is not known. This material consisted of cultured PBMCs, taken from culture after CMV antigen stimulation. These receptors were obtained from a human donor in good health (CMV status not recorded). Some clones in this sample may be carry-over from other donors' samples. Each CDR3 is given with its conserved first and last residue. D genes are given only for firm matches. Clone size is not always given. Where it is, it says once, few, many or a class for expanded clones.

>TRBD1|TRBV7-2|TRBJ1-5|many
TGTGCCAGCAGCTCGAGACAGGGAGAGCAGCCCCAGCATTTT
CASSSRQGEQPQHF
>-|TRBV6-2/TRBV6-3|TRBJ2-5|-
TGTGCCAGCAAGAGAAGCGAATTAGAGACCCAGTACTTC
CASKRSELETQYF
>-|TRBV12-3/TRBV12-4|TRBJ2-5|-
TGTGCCAGCGGTCTAGCGGAGACCCAGTACTTC
CASGLAETQYF
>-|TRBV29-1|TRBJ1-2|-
TGCAGCGGGGCGGGCTTCAAGGGTGGCTACACCTTC
CSGAGFKGGYTF
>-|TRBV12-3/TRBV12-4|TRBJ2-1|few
TGTGCCAGCAGTTTCCTCGGGGTTAATGAGCAGTTCTTC
CASSFLGVNEQFF
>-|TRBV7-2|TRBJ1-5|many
TGTGCCAGCAGCTTAGGTCCAGGGAGCAATCAGCCCCAGCATTTT
CASSLGPGSNQPQHF
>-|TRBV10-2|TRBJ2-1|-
TGCGCCAGCATGGGGCGGGACCCCTTGAATGAGCAGTTCTTC
CASMGRDPLNEQFF
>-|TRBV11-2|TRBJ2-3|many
TGTGCCAGCAGCTTAGAGGGTGGAGATACGCAGTATTTT
CASSLEGGDTQYF
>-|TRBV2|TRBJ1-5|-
TGTGCCAGCAGGTCGGTGGGGCACCAGCATTTT
CASRSVGHQHF
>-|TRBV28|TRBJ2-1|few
TGTGCCAGCAGCAACAATCGATGGGGGGCCCTTCCCTTGAGCTCCTACAATGAGCAGTTCTTC
CASSNNRWGALPLSSYNEQFF
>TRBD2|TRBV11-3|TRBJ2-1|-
TGTGCCAGCAGCTCCTATAGCGGGAGGGCCGGTCATGAGCAGTTCTTC
CASSSYSGRAGHEQFF
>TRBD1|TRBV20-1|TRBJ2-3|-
TGCAGTGCTAGAGGACAGGGGAGCACAGATACGCAGTATTTT
CSARGQGSTDTQYF
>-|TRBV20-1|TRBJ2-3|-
TGCAGTGCTACTGATAAACCGGGTACCTTCTCCTATTTT
CSATDKPGTFSYF
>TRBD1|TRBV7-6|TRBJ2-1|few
TGTGCCAGCAGCTTAGGACAGGGTAAAGTCAATGAGCAGTTCTTC
CASSLGQGKVNEQFF
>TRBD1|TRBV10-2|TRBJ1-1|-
TGCGCCAGCACCTCCGGGACAGACTCTGCAGCTTTCTTT
CASTSGTDSAAFF
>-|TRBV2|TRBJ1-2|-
TGTGCCAGCAGTGAATCGGGGGGAAGGGGCTACACCTTC
CASSESGGRGYTF